This TCR beta chain is drawn from a study of cytomegalovirus exposure and HLA in healthy donors. Study overall: Roughly 85 million unique TCRs from HLA-typed donors made up an early data release. Whole-study findings and limits: Trimming of TCR beta V- and J-genes showed a link, identified in a later analysis, to a missense DCLRE1C variant.

On this clone: Its antigen is not identified.

60 Vbeta and 13 Jbeta primers were used in PCR. The method was immunoSEQ multiplex PCR; TCRdb's version includes in-frame clones alone and lacks a portion of them. The sample contains some 130,000 clones, about 60% of which appear only once. The V and J ends lost 3 bases and 0 bases respectively, with 9 bases between them. This CDR3 comprises 15 residues. CDR1 and CDR2 (germline): MNHEY, SMNVEV (reference sequence). The sample was PBMCs. The source of this sequence is a man between 35 and 55 years old in good health and CMV-seropositive. The V gene is TRBV27, the J gene TRBJ1-3; maybe TRBD1 (5 bases). CDR3: CASSFSGNSGNTIYF. CDR3 DNA: TGTGCCAGCAGTTTTTCAGGGAACTCTGGAAACACCATATATTTT.